Below are 30 T cell receptor beta chains sequenced from a single sample in a study of cytomegalovirus exposure and HLA in healthy donors. PCR used 60 Vbeta primers and 13 Jbeta primers. Generated by immunoSEQ multiplex PCR, the TCRdb table keeps only in-frame clones and is missing some. The profile covers some 180,000 clones, with 80% to 85% appearing a single time and about 2.3% taken by the ten largest. The sample consisted of PBMCs. The receptors were sampled from a male donor in good health and CMV-seronegative.

The rearrangement links TRBV6-5 to TRBJ2-1; maybe TRBD1 (5 bases). The germline CDR1 and CDR2 sequences are MNHEY and SVGAGI. CDR3 size: 11 residues. The V end lost 6 bases, the J end lost 9 bases, and 9 bases lay between the germline ends. CDR3 in amino acids: CASREQGEQFF. CDR3 in DNA: TGTGCCAGCAGAGAGCAGGGTGAGCAGTTCTTC.

The chain is built from TRBV6-1 and TRBJ2-5, with unresolved D. Germline V lookup: CDR1 MNHNS, CDR2 SASEGT. This CDR3 is 14 amino acids long. Trimming left V 2 bases short and J 5 bases short, with 12 bases between. In DNA, the CDR3 is TGTGCCAGCAGTGAAAATCCTAGTTCGGAGACCCAGTACTTC. Amino acid sequence: CASSENPSSETQYF.

V usage is TRBV11-2 and J usage is TRBJ2-5, with 10 nucleotides matching TRBD2. This CDR3 spans 18 amino acids. Trimming cost V 5 bases and J 1 base; bases outside gene matches: 13. Germline assignment: CDR1 SGHAT and CDR2 FQNNGV. The CDR3 DNA reads TGTGCCAGCAGCCCACCCCCCCTAGCGGGAGTGATCCAAGAGACCCAGTACTTC. Translated: CASSPPPLAGVIQETQYF.

The chain employs TRBV19 and TRBJ2-7; D is perhaps TRBD1 (5 bases). The CDR3 has 16 amino acids. The V end was cut by 3 bases, the J end by 2 bases, with 17 bases between. Germline V gives CDR1 LNHDA, CDR2 SQIVND (reference sequence). The CDR3 here is CASSITTEPFPYEQYF. The CDR3 nucleotides read TGTGCCAGTAGTATTACGACAGAGCCCTTCCCCTACGAGCAGTACTTC. Drawing the rest from reference TRBV19 and TRBJ2-7, the complete variable domain is DGGITQSPKYLFRKEGQNVTLSCEQNLNHDAMYWYRQDPGQGLRLIYYSQIVNDFQKGDIAEGYSVSREKKESFPLTVTSAQKNPTAFYLCASSITTEPFPYEQYFGPGTRLTVT.

This clone was observed a handful of times. The rearrangement uses TRBV7-2 and TRBJ1-5, with D possibly TRBD1 on 6 matching bases. CDR3 size: 15 residues. CDR1 and CDR2 from the germline V gene are SGHTA and FQGNSA. The ends were cut back, 5 bases at V and 2 bases at J, with 13 bases in the middle. The CDR3 nucleotides are TGTGCCAGCAGCGCTATGACAGGCGGCAATCAGCCCCAGCATTTT. Translated, it gives CASSAMTGGNQPQHF.

J is TRBJ1-1 and V is TRBV21-1; the table's D call TRBD1 went unverified against the DNA. TRBV21-1 is a pseudogene. The CDR3 has 14 amino acids. CDR3 amino acids: CASSGTGLGTEAFF. The CDR3 coding sequence is TGTGCCAGCAGCGGAACAGGGCTGGGCACTGAAGCTTTCTTT.

The V and J genes are TRBV6-1 and TRBJ1-6, with TRBD1 as a possible D gene (5 bases). The V gene lost 6 bases and the J gene lost 7 bases, with 16 bases spanning the gap. The CDR3 has 15 amino acids. The germline V gene has CDR1 MNHNS and CDR2 SASEGT. CDR3 amino acids: CASSPGAEQNSPLHF. CDR3 nucleotides: TGTGCCAGCAGCCCTGGGGCGGAGCAAAATTCACCCCTCCACTTT.

The CDR3 bases are TGTGCCATCGGGGGGTCCGGCTCACCCCTCCACTTT. Protein: CAIGGSGSPLHF. V usage is TRBV11-2 and J usage is TRBJ1-6, with a tentative D call TRBD1 (5 bases). The CDR3 sequence is 12 residues long. Per the germline V gene, CDR1 is SGHAT and CDR2 is FQNNGV. V lost 10 bases, J lost 10 bases, and 14 bases lay in between.

The chain employs TRBV4-2 and TRBJ2-3; 12 nucleotides line up with TRBD2. Germline assignment: CDR1 LGHNA and CDR2 YNFKEQ. Unmatched junction bases numbered 10, after V lost 0 bases and J lost 6 bases. The CDR3 covers 18 residues. CDR3 sequence: CASSQETVLAGGEDTQYF. Here the CDR3 DNA reads TGTGCCAGCAGCCAAGAGACCGTGCTAGCGGGGGGGGAGGATACGCAGTATTTT.

This chain joins TRBV4-1 and TRBJ2-2; 9 bases agree with TRBD1. Trimming took 3 bases from V and 1 from J; bases not matched to a gene: 0. The CDR3 is 15 amino acids. The germline gives CDR1 MGHRA, CDR2 YSYEKL. The CDR3 DNA is TGCGCCAGCAGCCAGACAGGGGGGAACACCGGGGAGCTGTTTTTT. As protein: CASSQTGGNTGELFF.

The rearrangement joins TRBV5-1 to TRBJ2-3, with D possibly being TRBD2 (6 bases). The CDR3 runs to 14 residues. The germline V gene encodes CDR1 SGHRS and CDR2 YFSETQ. Deletions cut 2 bases from V and 0 bases from J, with 7 bases between. The CDR3 DNA sequence: TGCGCCAGCAGCTTCGGGAGAAGCACAGATACGCAGTATTTT. This encodes CASSFGRSTDTQYF.

This chain connects TRBV7-8 to TRBJ2-5; D is ambiguous. V shed 5 bases and J shed 2 bases, with 12 bases lying between them. Per the germline V gene, CDR1 is SGHVS and CDR2 is FQNEAQ. The CDR3 consists of 14 residues. The CDR3 here is CASSERRRQETQYF. The CDR3 DNA reads as TGTGCCAGCAGCGAACGCCGCAGGCAAGAGACCCAGTACTTC. Full variable domain (rest looked up from reference TRBV7-8 and TRBJ2-5): GAGVSQSPRYKVAKRGQDVALRCDPISGHVSLFWYQQALGQGPEFLTYFQNEAQLDKSGLPSDRFFAERPEGSVSTLKIQRTQQEDSAVYLCASSERRRQETQYFGPGTRLLVL.

The chain is built from TRBV4-1 and TRBJ2-1; unclear D gene. The length of the CDR3 is 12 residues. Trimming left V 0 bases short and J 13 bases short, with 10 bases between. Looked up from germline, CDR1 is MGHRA and CDR2 is YSYEKL. The CDR3 DNA is TGCGCCAGCAGCCAAGACGTGTCTAGACAGTTCTTC. This encodes CASSQDVSRQFF.

The chain's CDR3 is CAISPQRNNSPLHF. The CDR3 DNA is TGTGCCATCAGCCCTCAGCGAAATAATTCACCCCTCCACTTT. The chain is built from TRBV10-3 and TRBJ1-6; D is ambiguous. The CDR3 runs 14 residues. From germline, CDR1 is ENHRY and CDR2 SYGVKD. With 6 bases removed from V and 5 bases from J, the gap between germline ends came to 11 bases.

This clone appeared a single time. The chain is built from TRBV18 and TRBJ1-2; D not resolved. The CDR3 is 15 amino acids. Germline assignment: CDR1 KGHSH and CDR2 LQKENI. Between the trimmed V and J ends, which lost 4 bases and 0 bases, there was a span of 12 bases. The CDR3 coding sequence is TGTGCCAGCTCACAGACACGCCAGGCTAACTATGGCTACACCTTC. This codes for CASSQTRQANYGYTF.

The chain combines TRBV6-1 with TRBJ1-5; tentative D call: TRBD1 (5 bases). This CDR3 comprises 15 residues. CDR1 and CDR2 from the germline V gene are MNHNS and SASEGT. Trimming took 6 bases from V and 1 from J, leaving 13 bases between them. DNA for the CDR3: TGTGCCAGCAGCGTAAGGGGTGGAAGCAATCAGCCCCAGCATTTT. It codes for CASSVRGGSNQPQHF.

The chain couples TRBV7-2 to TRBJ1-3; maybe TRBD1 (5 bases). CDR1 and CDR2 from the germline V gene are SGHTA and FQGNSA. The CDR3 runs 15 residues. V lost 4 bases and J lost 0, with 10 bases in between. This chain's CDR3 is CASSWGGSSGNTIYF. In nucleotides, the CDR3 is TGTGCCAGCAGCTGGGGCGGCAGCTCTGGAAACACCATATATTTT.

The rearrangement joins TRBV7-8 to TRBJ2-1; D may be TRBD2 (5 bases). V dropped 1 base and J dropped 9 bases, with 10 bases sitting between them. The V gene's germline CDR1 is SGHVS and CDR2 FQNEAQ. The CDR3 has 13 residues. The CDR3 DNA reads TGTGCCAGCAGCTTAGTCCAACTAGGTGAGCAGTTCTTC. It yields the protein CASSLVQLGEQFF.

The chain joins TRBV10-3 to TRBJ2-2, with D possibly being TRBD2 (5 bases). V shed 8 bases and J shed 2 bases, with 12 bases lying between them. CDR1 ENHRY and CDR2 SYGVKD come from the germline V gene. The CDR3 consists of 14 residues. Here the CDR3 reads CAIWEPSNTGELFF. The CDR3 region has the DNA TGTGCCATCTGGGAGCCCAGCAACACCGGGGAGCTGTTTTTT.

This clone was observed once. The chain couples TRBV29-1 to TRBJ1-1; unclear D gene. CDR3 size: 14 residues. Trimming stripped 1 base from V and 0 bases from J, with 9 bases between. CDR1 and CDR2 (germline): SQVTM, ANQGSEA. CDR3 loop: CSVEVAALNTEAFF. CDR3 nucleotide sequence: TGCAGCGTTGAAGTCGCGGCCCTGAACACTGAAGCTTTCTTT.

The J gene is TRBJ2-1, the V gene TRBV5-4, with 7 bases identical to TRBD2. J lost 2 bases, V lost 2 bases, and 1 base had no gene match. This CDR3 has 14 amino acids. Germline lookup yields CDR1 SGHNT and CDR2 YYREEE (reference sequence). The CDR3 DNA reads TGTGCCAGCAGCTTTCGGGGGGCCTACAATGAGCAGTTCTTC. Protein sequence: CASSFRGAYNEQFF.

This clone was counted ten times or more. This chain connects TRBV25-1 to TRBJ2-2, with 7 bases that match TRBD1. The germline CDR1 and CDR2 sequences are MGHDK and SYGVNS. V lost 5 bases and J lost 3; bases outside the gene matches: 9. This CDR3 has 16 amino acids. In DNA, the CDR3 is TGTGCCAGCAGTACAATGGGACAGAGCTACACCGGGGAGCTGTTTTTT. It yields the protein CASSTMGQSYTGELFF.

The chain joins TRBV19 to TRBJ2-2, with D possibly matching TRBD1 (7 bases). The CDR3 is 15 amino acids. CDR1 and CDR2 (germline): LNHDA, SQIVND (reference sequence). Trimming pared 9 bases from V and 4 bases from J, leaving 18 bases between. The CDR3 DNA reads as TGTGCCAGCCGTTGGGAGCAGGGGGGCACCGGGGAGCTGTTTTTT. It encodes CASRWEQGGTGELFF.

CDR3 nucleotide sequence: TGCGCCAGCAGCCGCGAACAGGGAAACCCGGGTGGCTACACCTTC. It specifies CASSREQGNPGGYTF. The gene calls are TRBV4-3 and TRBJ1-2; weak D call: TRBD1 (6 bases). Trimming cost V 4 bases and J 7 bases, with 19 bases left between them. The CDR3 runs 15 residues. Germline V gene sequence: CDR1 LGHNA, CDR2 YSLEER.

This chain links TRBV29-1 with TRBJ1-1; TRBD1 might be the D (6 bases). In germline, CDR1 is SQVTM, CDR2 ANQGSEA. There are 12 residues in the CDR3. Trimming removed 6 bases at V and 5 bases at J, with 13 bases between. CDR3 region: CSVTGMGTEAFF. For the CDR3, the DNA is TGCAGCGTCACAGGGATGGGGACTGAAGCTTTCTTT. Using reference TRBV29-1 and TRBJ1-1 for the parts outside the CDR3, the full variable domain is SAVISQKPSRDICQRGTSLTIQCQVDSQVTMMFWYRQQPGQSLTLIATANQGSEATYESGFVIDKFPISRPNLTFSTLTVSNMSPEDSSIYLCSVTGMGTEAFFGQGTRLTVV.

This chain uses TRBV4-1 with TRBJ2-1, with no clear D. The CDR3 consists of 14 residues. The V end was cut by 5 bases, the J end by 6 bases, with 14 bases between. CDR1 and CDR2 (germline): MGHRA, YSYEKL. Here the CDR3 DNA reads TGCGCCAGCAGCGGTGGGCAATTTCGCAATGAGCAGTTCTTC. Protein: CASSGGQFRNEQFF.

This chain links TRBV6-1 with TRBJ2-7; possibly TRBD2 for D (6 bases). The V and J ends lost 4 bases and 5 bases respectively, with 24 bases between them. This CDR3 comprises 17 residues. CDR1 is MNHNS and CDR2 is SASEGT in the germline V gene. The CDR3 DNA sequence: TGTGCCAGCAGTGTCGGAAAGCCCTGGGGAGGTATGGACGAGCAGTACTTC. The encoded protein is CASSVGKPWGGMDEQYF.

The rearrangement uses TRBV11-2 and TRBJ2-1, with 8 bases fitting TRBD1. With 5 bases clipped from V and 7 bases from J, the junction kept 10 bases outside the gene matches. The CDR3 has 15 residues. Germline values: CDR1 SGHAT, CDR2 FQNNGV. Here the CDR3 DNA reads TGTGCCAGCAGCCCTAGGTCAGGGGGCTGGAATGAGCAGTTCTTC. Translating it yields CASSPRSGGWNEQFF.

This clone was found once. The J gene is TRBJ1-2, the V gene TRBV2; perhaps TRBD1 as D (6 bases). Looked up from germline, CDR1 is SNHLY and CDR2 is FYNNEI. The CDR3 runs to 13 residues. The V end lost 1 base, the J end lost 6 bases, and 9 bases lay between the germline ends. The CDR3 DNA reads TGTGCCAGCAGTGAAGGACAGGAGGATGGCTACACCTTC. Translation: CASSEGQEDGYTF.

To note about this clone: Other DNA sequences in this specimen translate into the identical CDR3. The genes are TRBV5-1 and TRBJ1-1; 9 nucleotides agree with TRBD1. In germline, CDR1 is SGHRS, CDR2 YFSETQ. The CDR3 totals 15 residues. Losses at the gene ends were 2 bases for V and 1 base for J; bases not matched to a gene: 3. The CDR3 sequence: CASSLGGQGNTEAFF. The CDR3 bases are TGCGCCAGCAGCTTAGGGGGACAGGGGAACACTGAAGCTTTCTTT.